Listed below are T cell receptor beta chains from one sample, sequenced in a study of blood T cell repertoires in COVID-19. Profiled with immunoSEQ multiplex PCR; TCRdb holds only in-frame clones, not every one. The sample includes around 200,000 clones, roughly 85% of them seen just once. Sequencing was carried out using PBMCs or T cells enriched from blood (not recorded which). The receptors were sampled from a man aged 35-49 years who had recovered from COVID-19. Both conserved end residues are trimmed from each CDR3. Fields, in order: V gene, CDR3 protein.

V: TRBV7-3
CDR3: ASSIAGGPNNEQF

V: TRBV6-5
CDR3: ASSSQGMDQPQH

V: TRBV28
CDR3: ASSHDRGRQPQH

V: TRBV9
CDR3: ASSALAGVTRELF

V: TRBV4-1
CDR3: ASSQEDRQIYGYT

V: TRBV5-1
CDR3: ASSLTNPTGYLGEQY

V: TRBV13
CDR3: ASMLLGQGNLDYGYT

V: TRBV12-3/TRBV12-4
CDR3: ASSFGLAETQY

V: TRBV18
CDR3: ASSPPPGQGLLKLF

V: TRBV6-5
CDR3: ASSQGQGTGTEAF

V: TRBV5-1
CDR3: ASSSPGKMNTEAF